This TCR beta chain was captured by sequencing in a study of T cells in Graves' hyperthyroidism and ophthalmopathy. Regions amplified from RNA transcripts were the TCR beta CDR3 regions. HTBI primers were the set used in a first-round RT-PCR of the TCR CDR3. TCRdb processed the multiplex PCR reads anew with MiXCR; each CDR3 protein has one entry. The sample records about 600,000 distinct CDR3 sequences, 16% being singletons. A 10 ml volume of fresh peripheral blood provided the PBMCs. Sequenced input: blood. This TCR came from a middle-aged woman with Graves' ophthalmopathy.

DNA of the CDR3: TGCAGTGCTAGGGCCCGGGGGGACTACCGATACAATGAGCAGTTCTTC. Translated: CSARARGDYRYNEQFF. The chain links TRBV20-1 to TRBJ2-1; TRBD2 matches 7 bases. The CDR3 consists of 16 residues. In germline, CDR1 is DFQATT, CDR2 SNEGSKA (reference sequence). The junction had 12 bases not matched to a gene; V was cut back by 3 bases and J by 4 bases.